This TCR beta chain was observed in a study of T cell changes during pregnancy in multiple sclerosis. Clones were read by immunoSEQ multiplex PCR, and TCRdb kept only the in-frame ones, dropping some. The sample shows 55,000 to 65,000 clones, about 94% of them seen only once. Only one count was recorded for this clone. The TCR sequence derives from a female donor with multiple sclerosis, enrolled in a pregnancy study. The sample in question was CD8+ T cells from peripheral blood mononuclear cells, obtained in the third trimester of pregnancy.

The CDR3 sequence is CASSSEGLAGGPYNEQFF. The CDR3 DNA reads as TGTGCCAGCAGTAGTGAGGGGTTAGCGGGAGGTCCCTACAATGAGCAGTTCTTC. V is TRBV7-8 and J is TRBJ2-1; 10 bases map to TRBD2. Germline CDR1 reads SGHVS; CDR2 reads FQNEAQ. V lost 6 bases and J lost 2; bases outside the gene matches: 13. The CDR3 sequence is 18 residues long.